The rows below give T cell receptor beta chains drawn from one sample of a study of blood T cell repertoires in COVID-19. The repertoire was sequenced with immunoSEQ multiplex PCR; TCRdb's copy has only in-frame clones and lacks some. The sample records about 30,000 clones, 88% being singletons. The specimen was peripheral blood. Receptors originate from a human donor in a cohort sampled during active COVID-19. Both conserved end residues are part of each CDR3. D genes are given only for firm matches. A clone size is listed for some rows: how often the clone was seen (once, few, many), or a class if it is expanded.

NA	TRBD1	TRBJ1-6	TRBV19	TGTGCCAGTAGCACGACAGGGGATGCACCCCTCCACTTT	CASSTTGDAPLHF
NA	TRBD1	TRBJ1-1	TRBV6-6	TGTGCCAGCAGCCCTCCCGAAGGAGGGGGCCGGACTGAAGCTTTCTTT	CASSPPEGGGRTEAFF
NA	TRBD2	TRBJ2-5	TRBV6-1	TGTGCCAGCAGTGATTCGACTAGCCGAGAGACCCAGTACTTC	CASSDSTSRETQYF
NA	TRBD1	TRBJ1-1	TRBV4-1	TGCGCCAGCAGCCAAGAAGCAGGGGGACAGCAGAACACTGAAGCTTTCTTT	CASSQEAGGQQNTEAFF
once	NA	TRBJ2-3	TRBV7-3	TGTGCCAGCAGCCCGGGGGGCGTGATAGATACGCAGTATTTT	CASSPGGVIDTQYF
NA	TRBD2	TRBJ2-5	TRBV6-5	TGTGCCAGCAGTTATGGTCATAGCGGGGCGGAGACCCAGTACTTC	CASSYGHSGAETQYF
NA	NA	TRBJ2-1	TRBV11-3	TGTGCCAGCAGCTCTCCAGAATCCTACAATGAGCAGTTCTTC	CASSSPESYNEQFF
NA	NA	TRBJ2-7	TRBV18	TGTGCCAGCTCACCACGAGGAGGTAGCTACGAGCAGTACTTC	CASSPRGGSYEQYF
NA	TRBD2	TRBJ2-7	TRBV9	TGTGCCAGCAGCACCACCCCAGCGGGGGGGCTGGGGAGCTCCTACGAGCAGTACTTC	CASSTTPAGGLGSSYEQYF
NA	NA	TRBJ2-7	TRBV11-2	TGTGCCAGCAGCTTAGACGGGGGATACGAGCAGTACTTC	CASSLDGGYEQYF
NA	NA	TRBJ2-5	TRBV10-3	TGTGCCATCAGGGACAGTTCGGGAGAGACCCAGTACTTC	CAIRDSSGETQYF
few	NA	TRBJ2-7	TRBV18	TGTGCCAGCTCACCACTCTCTGGACAATACGAGCAGTACTTC	CASSPLSGQYEQYF
NA	TRBD2	TRBJ2-1	TRBV11-2	TGTGCCAGCAGCTTAGGGACTAGCGGGGAGCAGTTCTTC	CASSLGTSGEQFF
NA	NA	TRBJ1-1	TRBV9	TGTGCCAGCAGCGCCACCAGTATGAACACTGAAGCTTTCTTT	CASSATSMNTEAFF
few	TRBD2	TRBJ2-3	TRBV2	TGTGCCAGCAGTGATCATTGGGGAGGGGATACAGATACGCAGTATTTT	CASSDHWGGDTDTQYF
NA	TRBD1	TRBJ2-7	TRBV7-9	TGTGCCAGCAGCCCAGGACAGGGTTACGAGCAGTACTTC	CASSPGQGYEQYF
NA	TRBD1	TRBJ2-6	TRBV14	TGTGCCAGCAGCTACCGGACAGGCATCAGCTCTGGGGCCAACGTCCTGACTTTC	CASSYRTGISSGANVLTF
few	NA	TRBJ1-3	TRBV6-5	TGTGCCAGCAAGGGGTCGGTGGCTGGAAACACCATATATTTT	CASKGSVAGNTIYF
NA	NA	TRBJ1-1	TRBV11-2	TGTGCCAGCAGCTTAGTAGGGGGGAGGGTCACTGAAGCTTTCTTT	CASSLVGGRVTEAFF
once	NA	TRBJ2-5	TRBV6-6	TGTGCCAGCAGTTACTCGAGAGTGCAAGAGACCCAGTACTTC	CASSYSRVQETQYF
once	NA	TRBJ1-2	TRBV11-2	TGTGCCAGCAGCTTTAGGGGAGGCTACACCTTC	CASSFRGGYTF
once	NA	TRBJ2-5	TRBV27	TGTGCCAGCAGCTTCGGAATCCAGGGTGAGACCCAGTACTTC	CASSFGIQGETQYF
NA	NA	TRBJ1-4	TRBV7-2	TGTGCCAGCAGCGAAACAGGGACTAATGAAAAACTGTTTTTT	CASSETGTNEKLFF
NA	TRBD1	TRBJ2-7	TRBV5-1	TGCGCCAGCAGTCCCACAGGGGACTACGAGCAGTACTTC	CASSPTGDYEQYF
once	NA	TRBJ2-7	TRBV21-1	TGTGCCAGCAGCCTTAGACGGCAGGGGGCGTACGAGCAGTACTTC	CASSLRRQGAYEQYF
NA	TRBD2	TRBJ2-1	TRBV9	TGTGCCAGCAGCGTAGAGCTAGCGGGGGCCCCCTCCTACAATGAGCAGTTCTTC	CASSVELAGAPSYNEQFF
NA	NA	TRBJ1-2	TRBV5-1	TGCGCCAGCAGCTTGGATCCAGGGGACTATGGCTACACCTTC	CASSLDPGDYGYTF
NA	TRBD2	TRBJ2-1	TRBV5-1	TGCGCCAGCAGCCCCTTATCTAGCGGGGGGGCGTATGAGCAGTTCTTC	CASSPLSSGGAYEQFF
NA	TRBD1	TRBJ2-1	TRBV5-1	TGCGCCAGCAGCTTGGAAGGGACAGTGAACAATGAGCAGTTCTTC	CASSLEGTVNNEQFF
NA	NA	TRBJ1-1	TRBV3-1/TRBV3-2	TGTGCCAGCAGCCACTCCGGGATTGGTTCGGGCACTGAAGCTTTCTTT	CASSHSGIGSGTEAFF
NA	NA	TRBJ1-4	TRBV4-2	TGTGCCAGCAGCCAAGAATGGGGCGCCGGTGAAAAACTGTTTTTT	CASSQEWGAGEKLFF
NA	NA	TRBJ1-1	TRBV29-1	TGCAGCGTCTGGCTGGGAGGGAACACTGAAGCTTTCTTT	CSVWLGGNTEAFF
NA	NA	TRBJ1-1	TRBV9	TGTGCCAGCAGCGGCTCGGGGTGGGACACTGAAGCTTTCTTT	CASSGSGWDTEAFF
NA	NA	TRBJ1-1	TRBV18	TGTGCCAGCTCACCATTCGGCGGAGCAAACACTGAAGCTTTCTTT	CASSPFGGANTEAFF
NA	TRBD1	TRBJ1-4	TRBV18	TGTGCCAGCTCACCGACGACAGGGAAGCGGGAAAAACTGTTTTTT	CASSPTTGKREKLFF
NA	TRBD1	TRBJ1-5	TRBV5-6	TGTGCCAGCAGCTGGGGGACAGACTCCAATCAGCCCCAGCATTTT	CASSWGTDSNQPQHF
NA	NA	TRBJ1-1	TRBV6-2/TRBV6-3	TGTGCCAGCAGTTACGGACAGAACACTGAAGCTTTCTTT	CASSYGQNTEAFF
NA	TRBD1	TRBJ1-2	TRBV10-3	TGTGCCATCAGCGGGACAGCGCCCAACTATGGCTACACCTTC	CAISGTAPNYGYTF
NA	TRBD1	TRBJ2-1	TRBV27	TGTGCCAGCAAGCAGGGGGCGGACAATGAGCAGTTCTTC	CASKQGADNEQFF
NA	NA	TRBJ2-5	TRBV7-8	TGTGCCAGCAGCGGTTCGGGACTGAAGCAAGAGACCCAGTACTTC	CASSGSGLKQETQYF